This T cell receptor beta chain was identified in a study of blood T cell repertoires in COVID-19. Per the authors' pipeline: Reference gene primers were amplified, and this amplification served to estimate nucleated cell counts. The protocol was immunoSEQ multiplex PCR, while the TCRdb copy is restricted to in-frame clones and leaves out a portion. From that table come the V and J calls and clone size; the DNA was used to work out D and trimming. The sample consists of 220,000 or so clones, roughly 80% of them appearing once. With 4 bases clipped from V and 5 bases from J, the junction kept 9 bases outside the gene matches. Per the germline V gene, CDR1 is SEHNR and CDR2 is FQNEAQ (reference sequence). The CDR3 runs 16 residues.

This TCR was sampled from a woman between 55 and 75 years old with acute or convalescent COVID-19. The rearrangement links TRBV7-9 to TRBJ2-5, with TRBD2 matching 11 bases. Sequenced: peripheral blood. The CDR3 reads CASSSRLAGPGETQYF. The DNA for the CDR3 is TGTGCCAGCAGCTCAAGACTAGCGGGACCAGGCGAGACCCAGTACTTC. Variable domain in full (rest from reference TRBV7-9 and TRBJ2-5): DTGVSQNPRHKITKRGQNVTFRCDPISEHNRLYWYRQTLGQGPEFLTYFQNEAQLEKSRLLSDRFSAERPKGSFSTLEIQRTEQGDSAMYLCASSSRLAGPGETQYFGPGTRLLVL.